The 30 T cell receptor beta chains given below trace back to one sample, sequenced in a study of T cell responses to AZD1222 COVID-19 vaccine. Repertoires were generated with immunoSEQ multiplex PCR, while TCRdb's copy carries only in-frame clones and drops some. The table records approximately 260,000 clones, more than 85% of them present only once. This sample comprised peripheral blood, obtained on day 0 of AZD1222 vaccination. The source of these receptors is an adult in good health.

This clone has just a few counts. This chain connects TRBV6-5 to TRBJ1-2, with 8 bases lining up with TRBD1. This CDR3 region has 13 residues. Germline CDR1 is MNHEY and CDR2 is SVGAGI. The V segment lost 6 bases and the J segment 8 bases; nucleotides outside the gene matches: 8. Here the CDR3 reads CASRPDRARGYTF. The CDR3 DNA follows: TGTGCCAGCAGACCGGACAGGGCACGGGGCTACACCTTC.

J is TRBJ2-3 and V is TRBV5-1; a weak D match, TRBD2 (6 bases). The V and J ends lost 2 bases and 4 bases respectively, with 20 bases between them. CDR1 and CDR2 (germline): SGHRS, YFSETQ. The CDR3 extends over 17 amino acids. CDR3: CASSFAWTNRGSDTQYF. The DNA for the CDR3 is TGCGCCAGCAGCTTCGCTTGGACTAACCGGGGATCAGATACGCAGTATTTT.

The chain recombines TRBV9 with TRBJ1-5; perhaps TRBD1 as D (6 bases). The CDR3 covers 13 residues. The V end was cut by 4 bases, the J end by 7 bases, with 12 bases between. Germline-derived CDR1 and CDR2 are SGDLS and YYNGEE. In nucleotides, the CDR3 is TGTGCCAGCAGCCCGACAGGAGGACAGCCCCAGCATTTT. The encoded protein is CASSPTGGQPQHF.

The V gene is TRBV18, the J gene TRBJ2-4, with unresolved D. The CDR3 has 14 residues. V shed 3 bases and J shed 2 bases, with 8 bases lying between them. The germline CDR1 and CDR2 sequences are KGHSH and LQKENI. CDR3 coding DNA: TGTGCCAGCTCACCCGGCAGTCCCAAAAACATTCAGTACTTC. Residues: CASSPGSPKNIQYF.

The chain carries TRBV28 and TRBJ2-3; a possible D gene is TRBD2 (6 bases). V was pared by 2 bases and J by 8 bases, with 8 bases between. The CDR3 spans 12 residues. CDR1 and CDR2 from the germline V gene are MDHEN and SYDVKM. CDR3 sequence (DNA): TGTGCCAGCAGTTTAGGGCGGGGTACGCAGTATTTT. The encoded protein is CASSLGRGTQYF. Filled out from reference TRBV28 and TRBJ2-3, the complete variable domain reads DVKVTQSSRYLVKRTGEKVFLECVQDMDHENMFWYRQDPGLGLRLIYFSYDVKMKEKGDIPEGYSVSREKKERFSLILESASTNQTSMYLCASSLGRGTQYFGPGTRLTVL.

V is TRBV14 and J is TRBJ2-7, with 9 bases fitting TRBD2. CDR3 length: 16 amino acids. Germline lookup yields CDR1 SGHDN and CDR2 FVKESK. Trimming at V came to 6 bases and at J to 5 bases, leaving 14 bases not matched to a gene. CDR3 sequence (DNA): TGTGCCAGCAGGAATCAACCGACTAGCGGAGCCAACGAGCAGTACTTC. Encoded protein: CASRNQPTSGANEQYF.

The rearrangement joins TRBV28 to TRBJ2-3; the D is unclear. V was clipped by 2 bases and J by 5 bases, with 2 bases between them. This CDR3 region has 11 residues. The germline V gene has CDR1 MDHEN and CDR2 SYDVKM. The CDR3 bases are TGTGCCAGCAGTTTAAGAGATACGCAGTATTTT. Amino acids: CASSLRDTQYF.

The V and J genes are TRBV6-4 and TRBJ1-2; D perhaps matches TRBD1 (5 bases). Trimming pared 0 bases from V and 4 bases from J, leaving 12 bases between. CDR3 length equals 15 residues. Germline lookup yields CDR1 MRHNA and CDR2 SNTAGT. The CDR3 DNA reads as TGTGCCAGCAGTGACTCCTCAGGGAAGGGCTATGGCTACACCTTC. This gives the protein CASSDSSGKGYGYTF.

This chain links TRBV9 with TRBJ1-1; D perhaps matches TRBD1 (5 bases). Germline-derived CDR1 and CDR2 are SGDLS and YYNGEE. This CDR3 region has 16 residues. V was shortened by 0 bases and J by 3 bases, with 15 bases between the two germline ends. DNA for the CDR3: TGTGCCAGCAGCGTAGAAGGAAGGGGCTATTACACTGAAGCTTTCTTT. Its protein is CASSVEGRGYYTEAFF.

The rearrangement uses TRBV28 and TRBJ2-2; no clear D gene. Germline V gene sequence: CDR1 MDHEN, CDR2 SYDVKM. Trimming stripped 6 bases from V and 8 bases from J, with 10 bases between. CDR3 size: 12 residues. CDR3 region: CASRVGLGELFF. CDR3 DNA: TGTGCCAGCAGAGTGGGTTTAGGGGAGCTGTTTTTT.

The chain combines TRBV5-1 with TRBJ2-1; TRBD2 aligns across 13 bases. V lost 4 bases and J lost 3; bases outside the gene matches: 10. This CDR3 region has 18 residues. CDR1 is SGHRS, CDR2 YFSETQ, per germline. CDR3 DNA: TGCGCCAGCAGCCGAGGCGGGACTAGCGGGATCTTCTACAATGAGCAGTTCTTC. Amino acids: CASSRGGTSGIFYNEQFF.

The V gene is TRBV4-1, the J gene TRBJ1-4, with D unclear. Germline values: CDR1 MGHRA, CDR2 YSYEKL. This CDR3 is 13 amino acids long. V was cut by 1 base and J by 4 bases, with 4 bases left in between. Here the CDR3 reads CASSQVINEKLFF. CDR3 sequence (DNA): TGCGCCAGCAGCCAAGTGATTAATGAAAAACTGTTTTTT.

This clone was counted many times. CDR3 sequence: CASSLLQGYEQYF. The CDR3 region has the DNA TGTGCCAGCAGTCTCTTACAGGGCTACGAGCAGTACTTC. J is TRBJ2-7 and V is TRBV2, with D maybe TRBD1 (6 bases). Trimming took 5 bases from V and 3 from J, leaving 11 bases between them. Looked up from germline, CDR1 is SNHLY and CDR2 is FYNNEI. The CDR3 totals 13 residues.

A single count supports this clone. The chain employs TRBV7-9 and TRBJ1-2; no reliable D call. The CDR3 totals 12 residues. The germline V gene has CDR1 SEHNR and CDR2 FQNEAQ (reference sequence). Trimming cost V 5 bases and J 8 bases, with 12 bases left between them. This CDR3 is CASSPGLGGYTF. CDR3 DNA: TGTGCCAGCAGCCCGGGCCTCGGCGGCTACACCTTC.

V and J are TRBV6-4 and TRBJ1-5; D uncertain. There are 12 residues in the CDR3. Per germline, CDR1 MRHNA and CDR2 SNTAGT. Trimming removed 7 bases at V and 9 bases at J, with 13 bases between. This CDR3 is CASMASRRPQHF. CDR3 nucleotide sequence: TGTGCCAGCATGGCTTCTAGACGGCCCCAGCATTTT.

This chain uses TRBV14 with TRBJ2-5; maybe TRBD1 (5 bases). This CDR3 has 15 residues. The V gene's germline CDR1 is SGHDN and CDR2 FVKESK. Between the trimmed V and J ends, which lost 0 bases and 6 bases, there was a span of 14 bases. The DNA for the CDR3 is TGTGCCAGCAGCCAAGAAAGGGGCCCGTTAAAGACCCAGTACTTC. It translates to CASSQERGPLKTQYF.

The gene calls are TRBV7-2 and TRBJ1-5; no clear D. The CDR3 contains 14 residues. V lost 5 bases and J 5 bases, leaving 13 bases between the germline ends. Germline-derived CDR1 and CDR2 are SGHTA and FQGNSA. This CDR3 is CASSPGGGYQPQHF. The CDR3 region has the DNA TGTGCCAGCAGCCCCGGAGGTGGGTATCAGCCCCAGCATTTT.

CDR3 sequence reads: CASSVLLCAYEQYF. The CDR3 nucleotides are TGTGCCAGCAGCGTACTTCTATGCGCCTACGAGCAGTACTTC. The genes are TRBV9 and TRBJ2-7; D is unresolved. CDR3 length: 14 residues. The V and J ends lost 1 base and 2 bases respectively, with 10 bases between them. Germline assignment: CDR1 SGDLS and CDR2 YYNGEE.

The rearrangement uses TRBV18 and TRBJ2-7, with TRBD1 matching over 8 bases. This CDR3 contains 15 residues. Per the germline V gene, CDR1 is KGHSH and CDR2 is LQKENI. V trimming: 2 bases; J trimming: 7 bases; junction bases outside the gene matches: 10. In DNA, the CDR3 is TGTGCCAGCTCACCAAGGACAGGGACTCCCGGGGAGCAGTACTTC. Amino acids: CASSPRTGTPGEQYF. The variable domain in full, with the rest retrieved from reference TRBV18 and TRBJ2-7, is NAGVMQNPRHLVRRRGQEARLRCSPMKGHSHVYWYRQLPEEGLKFMVYLQKENIIDESGMPKERFSAEFPKEGPSILRIQQVVRGDSAAYFCASSPRTGTPGEQYFGPGTRLTVT.

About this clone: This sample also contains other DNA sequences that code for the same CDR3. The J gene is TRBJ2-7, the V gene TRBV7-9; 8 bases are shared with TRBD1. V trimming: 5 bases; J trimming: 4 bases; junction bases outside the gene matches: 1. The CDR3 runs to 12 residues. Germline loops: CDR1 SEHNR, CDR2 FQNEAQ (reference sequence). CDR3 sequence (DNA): TGTGCCAGCAGCCGACAGGGGTACGAGCAGTACTTC. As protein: CASSRQGYEQYF. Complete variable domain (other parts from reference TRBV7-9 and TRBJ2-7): DTGVSQNPRHKITKRGQNVTFRCDPISEHNRLYWYRQTLGQGPEFLTYFQNEAQLEKSRLLSDRFSAERPKGSFSTLEIQRTEQGDSAMYLCASSRQGYEQYFGPGTRLTVT.

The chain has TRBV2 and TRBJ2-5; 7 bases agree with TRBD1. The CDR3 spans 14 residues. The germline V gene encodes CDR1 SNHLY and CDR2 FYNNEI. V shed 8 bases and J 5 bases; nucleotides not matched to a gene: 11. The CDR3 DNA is TGTGCCAGCGGGTTCGACAGGGTACAGGAGACCCAGTACTTC. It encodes CASGFDRVQETQYF.

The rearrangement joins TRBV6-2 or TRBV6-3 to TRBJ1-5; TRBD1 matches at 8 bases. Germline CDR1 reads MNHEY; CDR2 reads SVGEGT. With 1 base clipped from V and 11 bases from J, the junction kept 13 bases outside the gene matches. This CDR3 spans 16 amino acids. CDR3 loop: CASSYWGQANKGAQHF. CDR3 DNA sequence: TGTGCCAGCAGTTACTGGGGACAGGCGAACAAAGGGGCCCAGCATTTT.

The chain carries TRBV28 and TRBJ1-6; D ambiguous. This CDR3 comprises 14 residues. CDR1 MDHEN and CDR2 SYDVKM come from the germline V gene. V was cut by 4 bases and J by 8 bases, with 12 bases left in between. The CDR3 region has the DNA TGTGCCAGCAGTTCCCCGGGGTGGGATTCACCCCTCCACTTT. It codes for CASSSPGWDSPLHF. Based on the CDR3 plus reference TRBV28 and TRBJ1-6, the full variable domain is DVKVTQSSRYLVKRTGEKVFLECVQDMDHENMFWYRQDPGLGLRLIYFSYDVKMKEKGDIPEGYSVSREKKERFSLILESASTNQTSMYLCASSSPGWDSPLHFGNGTRLTVT.

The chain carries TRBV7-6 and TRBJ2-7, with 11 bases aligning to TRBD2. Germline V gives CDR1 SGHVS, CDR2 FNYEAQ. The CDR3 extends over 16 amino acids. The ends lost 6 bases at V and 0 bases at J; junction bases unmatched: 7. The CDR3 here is CASRPGLAGGSYEQYF. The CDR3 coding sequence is TGTGCCAGCAGGCCGGGGCTAGCGGGGGGCTCCTACGAGCAGTACTTC. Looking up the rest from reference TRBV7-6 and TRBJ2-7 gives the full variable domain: GAGVSQSPRYKVTKRGQDVALRCDPISGHVSLYWYRQALGQGPEFLTYFNYEAQQDKSGLPNDRFSAERPEGSISTLTIQRTEQRDSAMYRCASRPGLAGGSYEQYFGPGTRLTVT.

CDR3 residues: CASSSGTRVETQYF. CDR3 nucleotide sequence: TGTGCCAGCAGCTCCGGGACTAGGGTGGAGACCCAGTACTTC. The chain links TRBV7-2 to TRBJ2-5, with 8 nucleotides matching TRBD2. The germline gives CDR1 SGHTA, CDR2 FQGNSA. J was trimmed by 5 bases and V by 4 bases; bases with no gene match: 6. CDR3 length: 14 residues.

The CDR3 loop is CASSFVGEQYF. The CDR3 region has the DNA TGTGCCAGCAGCTTTGTGGGCGAGCAGTACTTC. The rearrangement joins TRBV7-9 to TRBJ2-7; D remains ambiguous. From germline, CDR1 is SEHNR and CDR2 FQNEAQ (reference sequence). Trimming removed 3 bases from V and 6 bases from J, with 6 bases in between. This CDR3 is built from 11 residues.

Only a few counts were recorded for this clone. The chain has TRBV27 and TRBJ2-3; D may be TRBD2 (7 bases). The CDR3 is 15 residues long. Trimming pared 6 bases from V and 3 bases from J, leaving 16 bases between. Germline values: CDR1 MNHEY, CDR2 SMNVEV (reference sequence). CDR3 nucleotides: TGTGCCAGCAGCGGAAGGGGGGGCGGGACAGATACGCAGTATTTT. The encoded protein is CASSGRGGGTDTQYF.

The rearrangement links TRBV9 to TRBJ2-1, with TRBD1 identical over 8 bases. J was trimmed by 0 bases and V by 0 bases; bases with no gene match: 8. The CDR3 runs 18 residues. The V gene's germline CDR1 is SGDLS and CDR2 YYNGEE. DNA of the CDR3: TGTGCCAGCAGCGTAGGCGCAGGGGGCCTCCACTCCTACAATGAGCAGTTCTTC. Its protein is CASSVGAGGLHSYNEQFF.

CDR3: CASSPPGPAYEQYF. The CDR3, as DNA: TGTGCCAGCAGCCCTCCCGGCCCCGCCTACGAGCAGTACTTC. The rearrangement uses TRBV5-4 and TRBJ2-7; no definite D call. V lost 4 bases to trimming and J lost 2 bases, with 13 bases between them. The CDR3 totals 14 residues. Germline CDR1 and CDR2: SGHNT and YYREEE (reference sequence).

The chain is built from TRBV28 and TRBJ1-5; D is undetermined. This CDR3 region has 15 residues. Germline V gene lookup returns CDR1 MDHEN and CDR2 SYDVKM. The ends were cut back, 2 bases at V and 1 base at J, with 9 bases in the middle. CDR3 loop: CASSLRGPSNQPQHF. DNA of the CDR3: TGTGCCAGCAGTTTAAGAGGGCCCAGCAATCAGCCCCAGCATTTT.